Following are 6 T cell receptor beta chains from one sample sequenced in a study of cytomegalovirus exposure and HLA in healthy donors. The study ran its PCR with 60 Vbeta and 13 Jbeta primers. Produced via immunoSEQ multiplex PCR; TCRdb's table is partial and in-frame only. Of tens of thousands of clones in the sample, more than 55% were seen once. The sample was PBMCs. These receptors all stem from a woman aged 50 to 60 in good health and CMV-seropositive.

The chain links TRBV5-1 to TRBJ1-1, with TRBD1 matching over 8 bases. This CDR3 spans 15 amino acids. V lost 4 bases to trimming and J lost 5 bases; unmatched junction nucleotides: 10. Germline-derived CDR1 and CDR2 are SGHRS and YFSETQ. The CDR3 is CASSDGQGSGTEAFF. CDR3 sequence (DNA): TGCGCCAGCAGCGACGGACAGGGATCGGGTACTGAAGCTTTCTTT.

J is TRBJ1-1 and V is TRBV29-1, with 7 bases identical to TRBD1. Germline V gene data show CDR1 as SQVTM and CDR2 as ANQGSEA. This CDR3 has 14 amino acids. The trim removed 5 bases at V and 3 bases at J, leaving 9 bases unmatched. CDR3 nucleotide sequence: TGCAGCGTTCCTAAAAAAGACAGGGACACTGAAGCTTTCTTT. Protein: CSVPKKDRDTEAFF.

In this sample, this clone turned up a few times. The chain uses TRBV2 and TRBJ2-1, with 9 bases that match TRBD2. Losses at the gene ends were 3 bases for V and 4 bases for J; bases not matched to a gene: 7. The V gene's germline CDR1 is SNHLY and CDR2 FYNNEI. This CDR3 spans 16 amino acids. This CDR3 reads CASSDVWSGGYNEQFF. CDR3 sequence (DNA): TGTGCCAGCAGTGATGTCTGGAGCGGGGGGTACAATGAGCAGTTCTTC.

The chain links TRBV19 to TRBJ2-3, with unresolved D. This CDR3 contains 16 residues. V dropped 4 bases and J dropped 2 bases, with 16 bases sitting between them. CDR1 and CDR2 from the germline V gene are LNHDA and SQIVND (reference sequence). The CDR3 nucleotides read TGTGCCAGTAGTAAGGCCTCCGGAACAGACACAGATACGCAGTATTTT. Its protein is CASSKASGTDTDTQYF.

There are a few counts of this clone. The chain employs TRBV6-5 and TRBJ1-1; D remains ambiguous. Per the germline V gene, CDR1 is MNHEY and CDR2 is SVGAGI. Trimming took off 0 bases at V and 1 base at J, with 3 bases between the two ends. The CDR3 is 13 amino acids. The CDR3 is CASSYSRNTEAFF. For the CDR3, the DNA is TGTGCCAGCAGTTACTCCCGGAACACTGAAGCTTTCTTT.

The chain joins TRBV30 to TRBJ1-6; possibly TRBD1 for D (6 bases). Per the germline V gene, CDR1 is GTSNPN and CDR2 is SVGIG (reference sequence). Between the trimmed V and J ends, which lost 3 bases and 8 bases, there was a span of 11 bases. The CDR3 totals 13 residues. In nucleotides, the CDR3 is TGTGCCTGGAGGGGGGACAACCATTCACCCCTCCACTTT. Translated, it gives CAWRGDNHSPLHF.